This T cell receptor beta chain was documented in a study of blood T cell repertoires in COVID-19. Study as a whole: Whether acute or convalescent, the COVID-19 samples came from the United States, Italy and Spain. PBMCs, B-cell-depleted T cells, or T cells were the source of the cDNA or gDNA that made up the material.

Germline V gene data show CDR1 as SGHRS and CDR2 as YFSETQ. The length of the CDR3 is 15 residues. The V and J ends lost 4 bases and 1 base, in that order; junction bases with no gene match: 4. Remarks on this clone: The same CDR3 can be traced to other DNA sequences in this sample.

As processed by the authors: Estimates of nucleated cell counts were drawn from the amplification of reference gene primers. Measured with immunoSEQ multiplex PCR; TCRdb has only the in-frame clones, and not every one. Clonal size and the V and J genes are those of that table, whereas D and trimming came from the DNA. The sample includes a few hundred thousand clones, about 88% seen only once; the top ten take 6.6%. The sequencing input was PBMCs or T cells enriched from blood (not recorded which). This clonotype was obtained from a woman in her forties or fifties who had been exposed to COVID-19. V is TRBV5-1 and J is TRBJ2-1, with 8 bases matching TRBD1. The CDR3 DNA reads as TGCGCCAGCAGCCCTGGGACAGGTTCCTACAATGAGCAGTTCTTC. It codes for CASSPGTGSYNEQFF.